These 8 T cell receptor beta chains share one sample of origin, sequenced in a study of CD4 T cells in lung cancer. Sequenced by immunoSEQ multiplex PCR; TCRdb stores in-frame clones only, minus some. Of approximately 9,300 clones listed, around 66% are singletons. From the same resection, lung tissue at least 3 cm from the malignant lesion was taken. Sequenced material: normal lung tissue taken away from the tumor. These receptors originate from a man aged 55-75 years with non-small cell lung cancer.

In this sample, this clone turned up a few times. This chain's CDR3 is CASVYGATNEKLFF. CDR3 nucleotide sequence: TGTGCCAGCGTGTACGGTGCAACTAATGAAAAACTGTTTTTT. The chain uses TRBV6-6 and TRBJ1-4; D uncertain. The ends were cut back, 8 bases at V and 0 bases at J, with 10 bases in the middle. The length of the CDR3 is 14 residues. Germline CDR1 reads MNHNY; CDR2 reads SVGAGI (reference sequence).

This sequence joins TRBV6-5 and TRBJ2-4; D might be TRBD2 (7 bases). The length of the CDR3 is 14 residues. Looked up from germline, CDR1 is MNHEY and CDR2 is SVGAGI. V gave up 4 bases and J gave up 6 bases, with 13 bases separating them. Written as DNA, the CDR3 is TGTGCCAGCAGTTCCCGGGGGGCGGGAAACATTCAGTACTTC. Translation gives CASSSRGAGNIQYF.

This clone was recorded a few times. V gene TRBV5-6 combines with J gene TRBJ1-6; TRBD1 aligns across 8 bases. The CDR3 consists of 15 residues. The ends lost 4 bases at V and 9 bases at J; junction bases unmatched: 9. Germline V gene lookup returns CDR1 SGHDT and CDR2 YYEEEE. The CDR3 loop is CASSTSDRVSSPLHF. CDR3 DNA sequence: TGTGCCAGCAGCACTTCGGACAGGGTCTCTTCACCCCTCCACTTT.

This clone was detected only a few times. The V gene is TRBV14, the J gene TRBJ2-4, with 7 bases matching TRBD1. Germline loops: CDR1 SGHDN, CDR2 FVKESK. V shed 0 bases and J 7 bases; nucleotides not matched to a gene: 12. The CDR3 totals 17 residues. The CDR3 DNA is TGTGCCAGCAGCCAAGATACAGGGGCCGGCTCGAGGAACATTCAGTACTTC. Translated: CASSQDTGAGSRNIQYF.

The chain joins TRBV30 to TRBJ2-1; TRBD2 matches at 7 bases. Germline loops: CDR1 GTSNPN, CDR2 SVGIG (reference sequence). V was clipped by 3 bases and J by 6 bases; unmatched bases: 8. This CDR3 spans 14 amino acids. The CDR3 loop is CAWSLGTIGNEQFF. Written as DNA, the CDR3 is TGTGCCTGGAGCCTTGGGACTATCGGCAATGAGCAGTTCTTC.

The gene calls are TRBV7-6 and TRBJ1-1; D is undetermined. The CDR3 consists of 13 residues. V was cut by 0 bases and J by 8 bases, with 10 bases left in between. Germline CDR1 and CDR2: SGHVS and FNYEAQ. The CDR3 DNA follows: TGTGCCAGCAGCTTAGCGGTGAAGAGGGAAGCTTTCTTT. It codes for CASSLAVKREAFF.

The chain uses TRBV4-1 and TRBJ2-5; 7 nucleotides agree with TRBD1. After removal of 4 bases from V and 0 bases from J, the junction contained 5 bases not matched to a gene. The CDR3 has 15 residues. Germline lookup yields CDR1 MGHRA and CDR2 YSYEKL. The CDR3 here is CASSRVRGYQETQYF. CDR3 nucleotides: TGCGCCAGCAGCCGCGTCAGGGGGTACCAAGAGACCCAGTACTTC.

This chain connects TRBV6-4 to TRBJ2-5, with D tentatively TRBD1 (6 bases). The CDR3 totals 15 residues. The germline V and J ends were trimmed by 7 bases and 1 base, with 16 bases remaining between them. Germline values: CDR1 MRHNA, CDR2 SNTAGT. The CDR3 DNA sequence: TGTGCCAGCATTAACAGGGTAAGGGGCCAAGAGACCCAGTACTTC. Protein product: CASINRVRGQETQYF.